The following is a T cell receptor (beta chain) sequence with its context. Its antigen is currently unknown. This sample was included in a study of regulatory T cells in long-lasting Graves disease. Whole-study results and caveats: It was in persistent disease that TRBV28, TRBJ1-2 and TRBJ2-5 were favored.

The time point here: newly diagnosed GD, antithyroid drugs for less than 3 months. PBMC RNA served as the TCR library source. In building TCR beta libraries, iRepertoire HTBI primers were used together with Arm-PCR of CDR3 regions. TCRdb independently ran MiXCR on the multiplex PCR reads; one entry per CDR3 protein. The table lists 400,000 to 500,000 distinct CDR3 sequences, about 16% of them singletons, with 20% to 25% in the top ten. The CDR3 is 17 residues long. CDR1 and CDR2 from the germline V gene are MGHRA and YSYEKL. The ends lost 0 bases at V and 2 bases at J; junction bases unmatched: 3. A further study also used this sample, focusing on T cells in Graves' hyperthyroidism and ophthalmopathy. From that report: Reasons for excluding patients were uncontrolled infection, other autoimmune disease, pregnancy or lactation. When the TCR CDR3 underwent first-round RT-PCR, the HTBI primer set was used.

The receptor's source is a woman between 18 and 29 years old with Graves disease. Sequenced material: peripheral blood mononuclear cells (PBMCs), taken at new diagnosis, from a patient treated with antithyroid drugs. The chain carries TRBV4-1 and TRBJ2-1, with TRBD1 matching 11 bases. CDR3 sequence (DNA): TGCGCCAGCAGCCAAGATGGACAGGGGGCCACCTACAATGAGCAGTTCTTC. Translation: CASSQDGQGATYNEQFF.